This TCR beta chain was sequenced for a study of T-cell reconstitution after alpha-beta-depleted transplantation in children (dated by TCRdb to about 2016). With respect to the entire study: Using TCR repertoire profiling, the study quantitatively followed how T-cell immune reconstitution unfolded in children after TCRalphabeta/CD19-depleted allogeneic hematopoietic cell transplantation. Results the study describes overall, beyond this receptor: About two months after transplant, the apparently early recovery of alphabetaT-cell counts reportedly depended on just several hundred clones that had expanded rapidly and came from non-depleted graft cells. The frequencies of hyperexpanded clones fell over the following months, and after one year, T-cell counts and TCRbeta diversity were mostly attributed to newly produced T cells. In some patients, the high TCRbeta diversity seen at day 60 was put down to recipient T cells and intrathymic progenitors that had survived conditioning.

This sample's treatment or condition label indicates: allogeneic hematopoietic cell transplantation with graft depleted of TCRalphabeta T cells and CD19 B cells. The children who served as transplant recipients had been given grafts of TCRalphabeta/CD19-depleted allogeneic hematopoietic cells. Libraries came from PCR. Reads for this sample came from an Illumina HiSeq 2500. To normalize quantification of the TCRbeta repertoire, the TCR libraries were built with molecular barcoding that relied on unique molecular identifiers. Starting from the raw public reads, TCRdb applied fastp trimming at Q25, assembled clones with MiXCR and retained in-frame beta chains. Rows merge per CDR3 protein into single entries with the most common DNA and genes. The table for this sample lists about 490,000 distinct CDR3 sequences; roughly a tenth of them were counted only once. The biggest ten clones account for 2% to 2.5% of the sample.

Reading from cysteine to phenylalanine, the CDR3 counts 13 amino acids. This entry keeps only the CDR3 DNA: 39 bases, framed from base 1. Sequences SGHTA (CDR1) and FQGNSA (CDR2) are obtained from the germline V gene. Trimming removed 2 bases from V and 8 bases from J, leaving 10 bases between the germline ends. Points on this clonotype: Its antigen is unknown. Base qualities are not recorded, but no much larger clone differs from it by a single base.

The input for sequencing was PBMCs, taken before TCRalphabeta/CD19-depleted stem cell transplant. Here the chain combines TRBV7-2 and TRBJ2-1; no D gene can be assigned with confidence. The receptor comes from a child aged 2 to 9 with inherited bone marrow failure, due to receive a stem cell transplant. The CDR3 sequence is CASSLTIVDEQFF. Here is the DNA: TGTGCCAGCAGCTTAACGATCGTCGATGAGCAGTTCTTC.